These 27 T cell receptor beta chains came from one sample sequenced in a study of OX40 agonist ivuxolimab in advanced cancers. Profiling relied on immunoSEQ multiplex PCR, and the TCRdb table lists in-frame clones only, not all of them. The sample lists about 83,000 clones, about 88% occurring once. Sample: CD4+ or CD8+ T cells sorted from blood, taken in a trial of the OX40 agonist ivuxolimab. These receptors all come from an adult with an advanced solid tumor such as melanoma, head and neck, liver or kidney cancer.

The chain couples TRBV2 to TRBJ1-2, with a tentative D call TRBD1 (6 bases). The germline V and J ends were trimmed by 5 bases and 4 bases, with 14 bases remaining between them. This CDR3 has 14 amino acids. CDR1 and CDR2 from the germline V gene are SNHLY and FYNNEI. CDR3 DNA: TGTGCCAGCAGTCGCAAGGGGGTAGCCTATGGCTACACCTTC. As protein: CASSRKGVAYGYTF.

The V and J genes are TRBV29-1 and TRBJ2-5, with D perhaps matching TRBD2 (6 bases). The germline CDR1 and CDR2 sequences are SQVTM and ANQGSEA. The V and J ends lost 7 bases and 4 bases respectively, with 13 bases between them. This CDR3 is built from 12 residues. CDR3 loop: CSASQGGETQYF. DNA for the CDR3: TGCAGCGCATCGCAGGGAGGAGAGACCCAGTACTTC.

The V and J genes are TRBV6-5 and TRBJ1-1, with D perhaps matching TRBD1 (6 bases). Germline CDR1 MNHEY, CDR2 SVGAGI. Trimming shortened V by 7 bases and J by 4 bases, and 13 bases separated the two germline ends. This CDR3 contains 13 residues. The chain's CDR3 is CASNSGGSTEAFF. The CDR3 nucleotides read TGTGCCAGCAACAGCGGGGGCAGCACTGAAGCTTTCTTT.

Turning to this clone: One end of the junction fails to match germline, which may point to a read error. The rearrangement joins TRBV5-1 to TRBJ1-2, with D possibly matching TRBD1 (5 bases). The CDR3 consists of 15 residues. Germline loops: CDR1 SGHRS, CDR2 YFSETQ. The CDR3 bases are TGTGCCAGCAGCTTGGTTCCGGGGGCTAACTATGGCTACACCTTC. Its protein is CASSLVPGANYGYTF.

The rearrangement joins TRBV19 to TRBJ1-2, with no clear D. With 5 bases removed from V and 7 bases from J, the gap between germline ends came to 11 bases. In germline, CDR1 is LNHDA, CDR2 SQIVND (reference sequence). The CDR3 is 12 residues long. The CDR3 loop reads CASSFPGSGYTF. The DNA of the CDR3 is TGTGCCAGTAGTTTCCCGGGCAGTGGCTACACCTTC.

V usage is TRBV27 and J usage is TRBJ1-2, with 7 bases that match TRBD1. With 5 bases clipped from V and 4 bases from J, the junction kept 10 bases outside the gene matches. CDR3 size: 15 residues. Germline CDR1 is MNHEY and CDR2 is SMNVEV (reference sequence). CDR3 region: CASSTQGSIAYGYTF. CDR3 nucleotide sequence: TGTGCCAGCAGTACACAGGGGTCTATTGCCTATGGCTACACCTTC.

This clone was observed a handful of times. The V and J genes are TRBV19 and TRBJ1-2; D is uncertain. CDR3 length: 10 amino acids. V was shortened by 7 bases and J by 1 base, with 1 base between the two germline ends. Germline CDR1 and CDR2: LNHDA and SQIVND (reference sequence). CDR3 nucleotides: TGTGCCAGTAATAACTATGGCTACACCTTC. Its protein product is CASNNYGYTF.

This chain joins TRBV28 and TRBJ1-1; 8 bases line up with TRBD1. This CDR3 comprises 14 residues. The V gene's germline CDR1 is MDHEN and CDR2 SYDVKM. The ends lost 4 bases at V and 2 bases at J; junction bases unmatched: 3. CDR3 sequence reads: CASSSGQGNTEAFF. The CDR3 DNA reads TGTGCCAGCAGTTCAGGACAGGGAAACACTGAAGCTTTCTTT.

The chain is built from TRBV7-9 and TRBJ1-1; 8 bases are a match to TRBD1. CDR1 SEHNR and CDR2 FQNEAQ come from the germline V gene (reference sequence). CDR3 length equals 12 residues. J gave up 4 bases and V 8 bases, and 3 bases lay outside the gene matches. CDR3 sequence: CASRTGTTEAFF. The CDR3 nucleotides are TGTGCCAGCCGGACAGGGACCACTGAAGCTTTCTTT.

V is TRBV6-1 and J is TRBJ2-3, with 7 bases that match TRBD1. The CDR3 has 14 residues. CDR1 and CDR2 from the germline V gene are MNHNS and SASEGT. Germline trimming cut 8 bases from V and 5 bases from J; bases unmatched to any gene: 10. Here the CDR3 reads CASEQGSGGDTQYF. The CDR3, as DNA: TGTGCCAGCGAGCAAGGTTCAGGGGGAGATACGCAGTATTTT.

The chain couples TRBV7-9 to TRBJ1-4; a possible D gene is TRBD1 (6 bases). The CDR3 loop spans 18 amino acids. Trimming left V 4 bases short and J 8 bases short, with 26 bases between. CDR1 and CDR2 from the germline V gene are SEHNR and FQNEAQ (reference sequence). The CDR3 sequence: CASSSQGGGEMNSEKLFF. The CDR3, as DNA: TGTGCCAGCAGCTCACAGGGTGGGGGCGAAATGAACAGCGAAAAACTGTTTTTT.

J is TRBJ2-1 and V is TRBV4-3; 8 bases line up with TRBD2. Trimming removed 0 bases from V and 3 bases from J; junction bases left unmatched: 1. There are 15 residues in the CDR3. Germline-derived CDR1 and CDR2 are LGHNA and YSLEER. The CDR3 DNA follows: TGCGCCAGCAGCCAAGAACTAGCGGTCTACAATGAGCAGTTCTTC. Amino acids: CASSQELAVYNEQFF.

The rearrangement uses TRBV6-1 and TRBJ1-5, with D uncertain. With 5 bases removed from V and 1 base from J, the gap between germline ends came to 6 bases. In germline, CDR1 is MNHNS, CDR2 SASEGT. CDR3 length: 13 residues. The CDR3, as DNA: TGTGCCAGCAGTTCCCGGAGCAATCAGCCCCAGCATTTT. Translated, it gives CASSSRSNQPQHF.

The V and J genes are TRBV5-6 and TRBJ2-5; 7 bases fit TRBD2. The CDR3 has 15 amino acids. V shed 2 bases, J shed 1 base, and the junction held 5 bases outside the gene matches. The germline V gene encodes CDR1 SGHDT and CDR2 YYEEEE. The CDR3 DNA is TGTGCCAGCAGCTTAGGGACTAACTCCCAAGAGACCCAGTACTTC. Translated: CASSLGTNSQETQYF.

This clone was seen only a few times. Here the CDR3 reads CASSRGVRGGNEQFF. The CDR3 coding sequence is TGTGCCAGCAGCCGTGGTGTACGGGGGGGCAATGAGCAGTTCTTC. V usage is TRBV11-1 and J usage is TRBJ2-1, with 8 positions matching TRBD2. The trim removed 5 bases at V and 6 bases at J, leaving 9 bases unmatched. The CDR3 contains 15 residues. The V gene's germline CDR1 is SGHAT and CDR2 FQDESV (reference sequence).

The chain links TRBV19 to TRBJ1-1, with a possible D match to TRBD1 (6 bases). The CDR3 has 16 residues. V shed 9 bases and J shed 1 base, with 21 bases lying between them. Germline values: CDR1 LNHDA, CDR2 SQIVND (reference sequence). DNA for the CDR3: TGTGCCAGCAAAGGAAATCCCGGGACAAGGAACACTGAAGCTTTCTTT. This codes for CASKGNPGTRNTEAFF. Together with reference TRBV19 and TRBJ1-1, the CDR3 gives the full variable domain: DGGITQSPKYLFRKEGQNVTLSCEQNLNHDAMYWYRQDPGQGLRLIYYSQIVNDFQKGDIAEGYSVSREKKESFPLTVTSAQKNPTAFYLCASKGNPGTRNTEAFFGQGTRLTVV.

The CDR3 sequence: CASSLRRRGRAFF. The CDR3 DNA follows: TGTGCCAGCAGCCTCCGACGGAGAGGAAGAGCTTTCTTT. V gene TRBV11-3 combines with J gene TRBJ1-1; no reliable D call. Trimming cost V 5 bases and J 10 bases, with 17 bases left between them. Per germline, CDR1 SGHNT and CDR2 YENEEA. There are 13 residues in the CDR3.

This clone has more than one count but fewer than ten. The V and J genes are TRBV18 and TRBJ2-7; 8 positions agree with TRBD2. The CDR3 sequence is 12 residues long. Germline CDR1 is KGHSH and CDR2 is LQKENI. The V and J ends lost 0 bases and 12 bases, in that order; junction bases with no gene match: 4. The CDR3 DNA reads TGTGCCAGCTCACCACCGAGCGGGAGTTTGTACTTC. Its translation: CASSPPSGSLYF. The variable domain in full, with the rest retrieved from reference TRBV18 and TRBJ2-7, is NAGVMQNPRHLVRRRGQEARLRCSPMKGHSHVYWYRQLPEEGLKFMVYLQKENIIDESGMPKERFSAEFPKEGPSILRIQQVVRGDSAAYFCASSPPSGSLYFGPGTRLTVT.

This chain joins TRBV7-9 and TRBJ1-2, with 7 bases fitting TRBD1. The CDR3 is 15 amino acids. Germline lookup yields CDR1 SEHNR and CDR2 FQNEAQ (reference sequence). Germline trimming cut 4 bases from V and 2 bases from J; bases unmatched to any gene: 7. CDR3 bases: TGTGCCAGCAGCTCGCAATTGACAGGGAACTATGGCTACACCTTC. Translating it yields CASSSQLTGNYGYTF. Complete variable domain (other parts from reference TRBV7-9 and TRBJ1-2): DTGVSQNPRHKITKRGQNVTFRCDPISEHNRLYWYRQTLGQGPEFLTYFQNEAQLEKSRLLSDRFSAERPKGSFSTLEIQRTEQGDSAMYLCASSSQLTGNYGYTFGSGTRLTVV.

This clone showed up just a few times. The chain carries TRBV5-4 and TRBJ2-3, with D uncertain. The CDR3 runs 14 residues. Germline V gives CDR1 SGHNT, CDR2 YYREEE (reference sequence). V dropped 1 base and J dropped 4 bases, with 10 bases sitting between them. CDR3 sequence: CASSLSQRPDTQYF. The CDR3 region has the DNA TGTGCCAGCAGCTTGTCTCAAAGACCAGATACGCAGTATTTT.

As regards this clone: Other DNA sequences from this sample encode an identical CDR3 as well. The V gene is TRBV7-2, the J gene TRBJ2-2; 8 bases line up with TRBD2. Losses at the gene ends were 3 bases for V and 5 bases for J; bases not matched to a gene: 2. This CDR3 has 14 amino acids. Germline CDR1 reads SGHTA; CDR2 reads FQGNSA. This CDR3 reads CASSLAGGTGELFF. CDR3 sequence (DNA): TGTGCCAGCAGCTTGGCGGGAGGTACCGGGGAGCTGTTTTTT.

The chain joins TRBV6-5 to TRBJ1-6; D gene ambiguous. This CDR3 contains 14 residues. The germline gives CDR1 MNHEY, CDR2 SVGAGI. Trimming cost V 6 bases and J 7 bases, with 13 bases left between them. The CDR3 is CASRVGFLNSPLHF. The DNA of the CDR3 is TGTGCCAGCAGGGTCGGCTTTCTGAATTCACCCCTCCACTTT.

The V gene is TRBV5-6, the J gene TRBJ2-5, with unresolved D. Germline V gene lookup returns CDR1 SGHDT and CDR2 YYEEEE. The CDR3 length is 14 residues. Trimming removed 4 bases at V and 5 bases at J, with 15 bases between. The CDR3 bases are TGTGCCAGCAGCCCCCAGTGGGTAGGGGAGACCCAGTACTTC. This codes for CASSPQWVGETQYF.

V and J are TRBV19 and TRBJ1-5; TRBD1 might be the D (5 bases). The V gene lost 6 bases and the J gene lost 1 base, with 10 bases spanning the gap. CDR1 is LNHDA, CDR2 SQIVND, per germline (reference sequence). This CDR3 contains 14 residues. As DNA, the CDR3 is TGTGCCAGTAGGGGGGACGGCAGCAATCAGCCCCAGCATTTT. Its translation is CASRGDGSNQPQHF.

This clone came up a few times. The chain joins TRBV11-3 to TRBJ1-1; D unclear. The V end was cut by 4 bases, the J end by 3 bases, with 12 bases between. The germline V gene encodes CDR1 SGHNT and CDR2 YENEEA. This CDR3 contains 14 residues. The CDR3 DNA reads TGTGCCAGCAGCTGGGTGGAATACGACACTGAAGCTTTCTTT. It is translated as CASSWVEYDTEAFF. The whole variable domain, filled in from reference TRBV11-3 and TRBJ1-1, reads EAGVVQSPRYKIIEKKQPVAFWCNPISGHNTLYWYLQNLGQGPELLIRYENEEAVDDSQLPKDRFSAERLKGVDSTLKIQPAELGDSAVYLCASSWVEYDTEAFFGQGTRLTVV.

This chain connects TRBV5-4 to TRBJ2-7; 8 nucleotides match TRBD2. Losses at the gene ends were 4 bases for V and 4 bases for J; bases not matched to a gene: 19. Germline CDR1 is SGHNT and CDR2 is YYREEE (reference sequence). The CDR3 is made up of 18 amino acids. This chain's CDR3 is CASSPGSPVGGEWYEQYF. The CDR3 DNA sequence: TGTGCCAGCAGCCCCGGGAGTCCTGTCGGGGGGGAATGGTACGAGCAGTACTTC.

The gene calls are TRBV19 and TRBJ1-2; 10 positions agree with TRBD1. V trimming: 5 bases; J trimming: 2 bases; junction bases outside the gene matches: 5. The CDR3 loop spans 15 amino acids. Germline V gene lookup returns CDR1 LNHDA and CDR2 SQIVND (reference sequence). The CDR3 DNA reads as TGTGCCAGTAGTTCCCGGACAGGGGGGAACTATGGCTACACCTTC. It specifies CASSSRTGGNYGYTF. Variable domain in full (rest from reference TRBV19 and TRBJ1-2): DGGITQSPKYLFRKEGQNVTLSCEQNLNHDAMYWYRQDPGQGLRLIYYSQIVNDFQKGDIAEGYSVSREKKESFPLTVTSAQKNPTAFYLCASSSRTGGNYGYTFGSGTRLTVV.